The clone carrying this T cell receptor beta chain was detected many times. MiXCR, applied by TCRdb to the 5' RACE reads, yields one record per CDR3 protein. The table includes around 44,000 distinct CDR3 sequences, more than 2% detected once. The sample is drawn from a study of neurological immune-mediated disorders. This CDR3 is 16 amino acids long. Germline lookup yields CDR1 DFQATT and CDR2 SNEGSKA (reference sequence). The germline V and J ends were trimmed by 0 bases and 5 bases, with 19 bases remaining between them. The clonotype comes from a man aged 25-45 years with multiple sclerosis. The chain employs TRBV20-1 and TRBJ2-5; a weak D match, TRBD2 (6 bases). The sample taken for sequencing was PBMCs. This chain's CDR3 is CSARDTRPTRTETQYF. The DNA of the CDR3 is TGCAGTGCTAGAGATACCCGACCGACTAGGACGGAGACCCAGTACTTC.